This entry is about one TCR beta chain. Its antigen remains unknown. Each CDR3 protein gets one entry after TCRdb re-called the reads with MiXCR. The table lists around 450,000 distinct CDR3 sequences, approximately 31% of them singletons. This sample was taken from a study of T cell repertoires in cytomegalovirus infection. Study as a whole: Carrying CMV and the relevant HLA type showed in public TCR beta signatures.

Study-level results: CMV-specific TCR beta clonotypes restricted by HLA-C were the ones dominating the ex vivo response. Frequencies of public TCR beta families were cumulated, and this identified carriers of CMV plus the relevant HLA.

Unmatched junction bases numbered 9, after V lost 7 bases and J lost 1 base. Germline CDR1 reads SGHAT; CDR2 reads FQNNGV. The CDR3 runs 16 residues. Sequencing was done on a sample of PBMCs. The rearrangement uses TRBV11-2 and TRBJ2-1, with 8 bases identical to TRBD1. The origin of this receptor is a human donor in good health (CMV status not recorded). Some clones in this sample may be carry-over from other donors' samples. CDR3 sequence: CASNDRGLGSYNEQFF. The DNA of the CDR3 is TGTGCCAGCAACGACAGGGGCCTCGGATCCTACAATGAGCAGTTCTTC.